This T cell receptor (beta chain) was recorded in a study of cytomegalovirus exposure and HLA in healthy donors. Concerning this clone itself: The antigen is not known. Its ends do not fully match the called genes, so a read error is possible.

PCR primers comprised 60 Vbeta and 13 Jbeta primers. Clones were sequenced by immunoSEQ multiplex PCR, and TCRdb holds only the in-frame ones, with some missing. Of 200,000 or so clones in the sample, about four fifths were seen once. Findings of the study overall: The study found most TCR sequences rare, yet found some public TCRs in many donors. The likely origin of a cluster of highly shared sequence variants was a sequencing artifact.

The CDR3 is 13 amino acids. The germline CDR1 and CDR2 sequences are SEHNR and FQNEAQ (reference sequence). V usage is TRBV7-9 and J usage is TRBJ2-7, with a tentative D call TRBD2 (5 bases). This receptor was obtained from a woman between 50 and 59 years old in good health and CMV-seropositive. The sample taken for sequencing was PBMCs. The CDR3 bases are TGTGCCAGCAGCTTAGAACTGTTGTGGACTCTTCACTTC. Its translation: CASSLELLWTLHF. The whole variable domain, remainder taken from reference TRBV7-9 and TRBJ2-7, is DTGVSQNPRHKITKRGQNVTFRCDPISEHNRLYWYRQTLGQGPEFLTYFQNEAQLEKSRLLSDRFSAERPKGSFSTLEIQRTEQGDSAMYLCASSLELLWTLHFGPGTRLTVT.